Following are 17 T cell receptor beta chains from one sample sequenced in a study of OX40 agonist ivuxolimab in advanced cancers. Here immunoSEQ multiplex PCR was the method, and the copy in TCRdb shows in-frame clones only, minus some. The sample carries 85,000 to 120,000 clones, about nine tenths recorded once. The specimen comprised CD4+ or CD8+ T cells sorted from blood, sampled in a trial of the OX40 agonist ivuxolimab. Source of these receptors: an adult with an advanced solid tumor such as melanoma, head and neck, liver or kidney cancer.

The chain joins TRBV28 to TRBJ2-7; D not certain. This CDR3 is built from 11 residues. Between the trimmed V and J ends, which lost 6 bases and 12 bases, there was a span of 15 bases. CDR1 and CDR2 (germline): MDHEN, SYDVKM. The CDR3 nucleotides are TGTGCCAGCAGAAAAGGGCTCACCCGGTACTTC. Protein: CASRKGLTRYF.

V gene TRBV7-9 combines with J gene TRBJ1-1; D remains unclear. CDR1 and CDR2 from the germline V gene are SEHNR and FQNEAQ (reference sequence). The CDR3 extends over 12 amino acids. Trimming removed 5 bases from V and 8 bases from J, with 12 bases in between. CDR3 protein: CASSLLREEAFF. In DNA, the CDR3 is TGTGCCAGCAGCCTATTAAGGGAGGAAGCTTTCTTT.

The rearrangement joins TRBV7-6 to TRBJ2-2, with D possibly called TRBD1 or TRBD2 (5 bases each). Trimming cost V 6 bases and J 0 bases, with 20 bases left between them. The germline gives CDR1 SGHVS, CDR2 FNYEAQ. The length of the CDR3 is 18 residues. CDR3 bases: TGTGCCAGCAGTTTCGGGGCACTCAAAAAACCGAACACCGGGGAGCTGTTTTTT. This translates into CASSFGALKKPNTGELFF.

The J gene is TRBJ2-4, the V gene TRBV6-5; perhaps TRBD2 as D (5 bases). V was cut by 4 bases and J by 12 bases, with 19 bases left in between. The CDR3 covers 14 residues. Germline-derived CDR1 and CDR2 are MNHEY and SVGAGI. This CDR3 is CASSSQGLPSGQYF. In DNA form, the CDR3 reads TGTGCCAGCAGTTCCCAAGGACTGCCGTCGGGTCAGTACTTC.

The CDR3 DNA reads TGTGCCAGCAGTTACAGCGGACAGGGCACTTTAGCTAACTATGGCTACACCTTC. Amino acid sequence: CASSYSGQGTLANYGYTF. The chain combines TRBV27 with TRBJ1-2, with TRBD1 identical over 8 bases. The ends lost 4 bases at V and 0 bases at J; junction bases unmatched: 13. Looked up from germline, CDR1 is MNHEY and CDR2 is SMNVEV (reference sequence). The CDR3 sequence is 18 residues long.

The V gene is TRBV29-1, the J gene TRBJ2-7; TRBD1 matches at 7 bases. Germline V gene lookup returns CDR1 SQVTM and CDR2 ANQGSEA. Losses at the gene ends were 7 bases for V and 2 bases for J; bases not matched to a gene: 5. This CDR3 comprises 12 residues. CDR3 nucleotides: TGCAGCGCATCCGGGACAGCCTACGAGCAGTACTTC. Amino acid sequence: CSASGTAYEQYF.

The gene calls are TRBV18 and TRBJ2-7, with 11 bases matching TRBD1. The V segment lost 3 bases and the J segment 6 bases; nucleotides outside the gene matches: 7. Germline loops: CDR1 KGHSH, CDR2 LQKENI. The length of the CDR3 is 15 residues. The CDR3 spells CASSPPGQGGFEQYF. CDR3 sequence (DNA): TGTGCCAGCTCACCTCCGGGACAGGGGGGTTTCGAGCAGTACTTC.

V usage is TRBV7-2 and J usage is TRBJ2-3, with TRBD1 identical over 7 bases. Germline loops: CDR1 SGHTA, CDR2 FQGNSA. After removal of 1 base from V and 3 bases from J, the junction contained 4 bases not matched to a gene. This CDR3 is 15 amino acids long. The CDR3 nucleotides are TGTGCCAGCAGCTTAGGGGTGACAGGGACAGATACGCAGTATTTT. This sequence encodes CASSLGVTGTDTQYF.

This chain connects TRBV28 to TRBJ2-5; tentative D call: TRBD1 (6 bases). V was pared by 2 bases and J by 6 bases, with 13 bases between. Germline V lookup: CDR1 MDHEN, CDR2 SYDVKM. There are 14 residues in the CDR3. The CDR3 loop reads CASSLSTGSKTQYF. The CDR3 DNA is TGTGCCAGCAGTTTAAGTACAGGGAGTAAGACCCAGTACTTC.

This rearrangement joins TRBV10-3 to TRBJ1-2, with 9 bases aligning to TRBD1. The trim removed 5 bases at V and 3 bases at J, leaving 10 bases unmatched. The germline V gene has CDR1 ENHRY and CDR2 SYGVKD. The CDR3 contains 16 residues. The CDR3 protein is CAISPLDRGRDYGYTF. The CDR3, as DNA: TGTGCCATCAGTCCACTCGACAGGGGGAGGGACTATGGCTACACCTTC.

The sample holds a few counts of this clone. The rearrangement uses TRBV7-2 and TRBJ2-6; D remains unclear. The germline V gene has CDR1 SGHTA and CDR2 FQGNSA. The V gene lost 5 bases and the J gene lost 1 base, with 9 bases spanning the gap. The CDR3 spans 15 residues. In nucleotides, the CDR3 is TGTGCCAGCAGCCCGCAGGATTCTGGGGCCAACGTCCTGACTTTC. Translated, it gives CASSPQDSGANVLTF.

The chain employs TRBV7-2 and TRBJ1-6; possible D gene TRBD1, 6 bases. Per germline, CDR1 SGHTA and CDR2 FQGNSA. The CDR3 covers 16 residues. Between the trimmed V and J ends, which lost 3 bases and 11 bases, there was a span of 20 bases. The CDR3 is CASSFRTRDTTTPLHF. CDR3 coding DNA: TGTGCCAGCAGCTTTCGTACCCGGGACACCACGACACCCCTCCACTTT.

The V gene is TRBV7-9, the J gene TRBJ1-2, with a tentative D call TRBD1 (5 bases). Germline V gene lookup returns CDR1 SEHNR and CDR2 FQNEAQ (reference sequence). The ends were cut back, 3 bases at V and 6 bases at J, with 14 bases in the middle. The CDR3 runs 14 residues. The CDR3 reads CASSFATGGNGYTF. The CDR3 region has the DNA TGTGCCAGCAGCTTTGCAACAGGTGGAAATGGCTACACCTTC.

J is TRBJ2-7 and V is TRBV20-1, with D unresolved. CDR3 length equals 10 residues. Germline lookup yields CDR1 DFQATT and CDR2 SNEGSKA (reference sequence). Trimming shortened V by 6 bases and J by 2 bases, and 5 bases separated the two germline ends. The CDR3 spells CSAQPYEQYF. DNA of the CDR3: TGCAGTGCCCAACCCTACGAGCAGTACTTC.

CDR3 DNA sequence: TGTGCCAGCAGCGTAGGACAAGGTCCTAACAATGAGCAGTTCTTC. This gives the protein CASSVGQGPNNEQFF. The chain uses TRBV9 and TRBJ2-1; D not certain. V was clipped by 0 bases and J by 5 bases, with 12 bases between them. The CDR3 sequence is 15 residues long. Germline CDR1 and CDR2: SGDLS and YYNGEE.

The CDR3 region is CASSLRGQPQHF. The CDR3 DNA sequence: TGTGCCAGCAGCTTAAGAGGTCAGCCCCAGCATTTT. The chain employs TRBV7-3 and TRBJ1-5; no clear D. Trimming removed 1 base at V and 6 bases at J, with 4 bases between. Germline values: CDR1 SGHTA, CDR2 FQGTGA. The CDR3 spans 12 residues.

The chain couples TRBV6-1 to TRBJ1-4, with D tentatively TRBD1 (5 bases). This CDR3 contains 16 residues. The germline CDR1 and CDR2 sequences are MNHNS and SASEGT. Trimming shortened V by 1 base and J by 8 bases, and 17 bases separated the two germline ends. The CDR3 loop is CASSEVSGGELEKLFF. For the CDR3, the DNA is TGTGCCAGCAGTGAAGTCTCCGGGGGGGAACTAGAAAAACTGTTTTTT.